This TCR beta chain was recovered during a study of shared clonotypes between healthy human individuals. The V gene's germline CDR1 is SGDLS and CDR2 YYNGEE. The CDR3 has 15 residues. V was pared by 4 bases and J by 3 bases, with 14 bases between. This clone turned up a few times. The same CDR3 arises from other DNA sequences in this sample as well. Only in-frame clones appear in the TCRdb table, and some are missing; sequencing was by immunoSEQ multiplex PCR. This sample has more than 450,000 clones, with about four fifths found just once. Specimen: PBMCs. This sequence joins TRBV9 and TRBJ2-1; D remains ambiguous. The receptor was derived from a woman in her thirties or forties in good health. Some clones in this sample may be carry-over from other donors' samples. The CDR3 protein is CASSPTVSSYNEQFF. The CDR3 coding sequence is TGTGCCAGCAGCCCTACGGTCAGCAGCTACAATGAGCAGTTCTTC.